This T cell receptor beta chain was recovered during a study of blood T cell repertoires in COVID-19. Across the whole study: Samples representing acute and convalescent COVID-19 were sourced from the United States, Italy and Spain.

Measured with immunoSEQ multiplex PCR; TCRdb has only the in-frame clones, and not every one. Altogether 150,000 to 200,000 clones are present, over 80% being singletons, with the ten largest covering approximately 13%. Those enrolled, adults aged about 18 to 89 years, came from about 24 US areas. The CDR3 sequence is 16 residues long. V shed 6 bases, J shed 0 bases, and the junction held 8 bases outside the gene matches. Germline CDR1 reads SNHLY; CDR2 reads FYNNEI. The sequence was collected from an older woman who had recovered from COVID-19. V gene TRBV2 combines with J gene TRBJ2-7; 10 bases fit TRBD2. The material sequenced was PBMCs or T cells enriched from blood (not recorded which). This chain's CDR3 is CASSPQLAGFSYEQYF. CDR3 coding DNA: TGTGCCAGCAGCCCCCAACTAGCGGGGTTCTCCTACGAGCAGTACTTC. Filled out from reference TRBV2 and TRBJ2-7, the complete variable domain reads EPEVTQTPSHQVTQMGQEVILRCVPISNHLYFYWYRQILGQKVEFLVSFYNNEISEKSEIFDDQFSVERPDGSNFTLKIRSTKLEDSAMYFCASSPQLAGFSYEQYFGPGTRLTVT.